These 30 T cell receptor beta chains were all obtained from the same sample, sequenced in a study of blood T cells in healthy people across ages. PCR was performed a second time for roughly 7 to 12 cycles using a sample-barcoded 5' primer and a J-beta primer mix. In TCRdb, the 5' RACE reads were re-called with MiXCR into one record per CDR3 protein. The sample includes just over 800,000 distinct CDR3 sequences, approximately 67% of them seen just once. The sequenced sample was blood. All receptors derive from a man aged 25 to 45 in good health.

The CDR3 sequence is CASSYGRGQYEQYF. CDR3 bases: TGTGCCAGCAGTTATGGCAGGGGGCAGTACGAGCAGTACTTC. The chain links TRBV6-5 to TRBJ2-7, with 8 bases that match TRBD1. This CDR3 has 14 amino acids. Germline CDR1 MNHEY, CDR2 SVGAGI. The V and J ends lost 3 bases and 4 bases, in that order; junction bases with no gene match: 5.

Written as DNA, the CDR3 is TGTGCCAGCATCGAAGGGGGAGCGGGGAGCACAGATACGCAGTATTTT. Its translation: CASIEGGAGSTDTQYF. V and J are TRBV7-2 and TRBJ2-3; a possible D gene is TRBD2 (7 bases). This CDR3 region has 16 residues. The V and J ends lost 7 bases and 0 bases respectively, with 17 bases between them. CDR1 SGHTA and CDR2 FQGNSA come from the germline V gene. Variable domain in full (rest from reference TRBV7-2 and TRBJ2-3): GAGVSQSPSNKVTEKGKDVELRCDPISGHTALYWYRQSLGQGLEFLIYFQGNSAPDKSGLPSDRFSAERTGGSVSTLTIQRTQQEDSAVYLCASIEGGAGSTDTQYFGPGTRLTVL.

This chain links TRBV27 with TRBJ2-3; 8 bases line up with TRBD2. CDR1 is MNHEY and CDR2 is SMNVEV in the germline V gene (reference sequence). Trimming cost V 5 bases and J 6 bases; bases outside gene matches: 10. The CDR3 totals 15 residues. The CDR3 spells CASSGIGTRGDTQYF. The DNA of the CDR3 is TGTGCCAGCAGTGGCATAGGGACTAGAGGTGATACGCAGTATTTT.

The J gene is TRBJ2-7, the V gene TRBV6-2 or TRBV6-3; TRBD2 might be the D (6 bases). Germline loops: CDR1 MNHEY, CDR2 SVGEGT. The CDR3 spans 16 residues. The V end lost 5 bases, the J end lost 2 bases, and 19 bases lay between the germline ends. The CDR3 loop is CASSPRSAGLAYEQYF. DNA of the CDR3: TGTGCCAGCAGTCCCCGGTCTGCGGGGTTAGCCTACGAGCAGTACTTC.

The CDR3 spells CASSLTSGGARRASEQFF. In nucleotides, the CDR3 is TGTGCCAGCAGCCTGACTAGCGGGGGGGCCAGGAGGGCCAGTGAGCAGTTCTTC. V gene TRBV7-3 combines with J gene TRBJ2-1, with 14 bases lining up with TRBD2. V trimming: 5 bases; J trimming: 9 bases; junction bases outside the gene matches: 15. The CDR3 totals 18 residues. The V gene's germline CDR1 is SGHTA and CDR2 FQGTGA.

The genes are TRBV7-6 and TRBJ1-1; no clear D. CDR3 length equals 13 residues. Looked up from germline, CDR1 is SGHVS and CDR2 is FNYEAQ. V lost 6 bases to trimming and J lost 2 bases, with 10 bases between them. As DNA, the CDR3 is TGTGCCAGCAGAGTTTCGGGCAACACTGAAGCTTTCTTT. This translates into CASRVSGNTEAFF.

The CDR3 here is CASSFVQPPYEQYF. CDR3 sequence (DNA): TGTGCCAGCAGCTTTGTACAGCCTCCCTACGAGCAGTACTTC. The rearrangement links TRBV7-2 to TRBJ2-7; D not certain. The CDR3 loop spans 14 amino acids. Trimming cost V 3 bases and J 2 bases, with 11 bases left between them. In germline, CDR1 is SGHTA, CDR2 FQGNSA.

This rearrangement joins TRBV12-3 or TRBV12-4 to TRBJ1-2, with D perhaps TRBD1 (6 bases). The CDR3 has 18 residues. Trimming removed 4 bases from V and 3 bases from J, with 24 bases in between. The chain's CDR3 is CASSYSGRLRSGDYGYTF. The DNA for the CDR3 is TGTGCCAGCAGTTATAGCGGGAGGCTCAGGTCAGGGGACTATGGCTACACCTTC.

The table lists this clonotype with a few counts. The rearrangement joins TRBV5-1 to TRBJ2-1, with TRBD2 identical over 9 bases. Germline V gives CDR1 SGHRS, CDR2 YFSETQ. This CDR3 comprises 14 residues. J was trimmed by 5 bases and V by 5 bases; bases with no gene match: 5. The CDR3: CASRSLAGNNEQFF. The DNA for the CDR3 is TGCGCCAGCAGGTCCCTAGCGGGGAACAATGAGCAGTTCTTC.

The rearrangement joins TRBV7-2 to TRBJ2-4; D call uncertain. The J call may be faulty, since TRBJ2-7 better matches the DNA end. In germline, CDR1 is SGHTA, CDR2 FQGNSA. The length of the CDR3 is 14 residues. DNA for the CDR3: TGTGCCAGCAGCTTAGCATGGGTTACCTACGAGCAGTACTTC. Translation: CASSLAWVTYEQYF.

The CDR3 DNA reads as TGTGCCAGCAGTATTGGACAGGCCGGGGACATTCAGTACTTC. Residues: CASSIGQAGDIQYF. The chain links TRBV12-3 or TRBV12-4 to TRBJ2-4; 7 nucleotides match TRBD1. With V trimmed by 5 bases and J by 8 bases, 9 bases remained unmatched. The CDR3 loop spans 14 amino acids.

CDR3: CASSQVGDRYSPLHF. CDR3 bases: TGTGCCAGCAGCCAAGTGGGGGACAGATATTCACCCCTCCACTTT. The chain is built from TRBV14 and TRBJ1-6; TRBD1 agrees at 7 bases. The CDR3 extends over 15 amino acids. V trimming: 1 base; J trimming: 8 bases; junction bases outside the gene matches: 5. Germline CDR1 is SGHDN and CDR2 is FVKESK.

V and J are TRBV15 and TRBJ1-5, with 8 bases matching TRBD1. This CDR3 region has 16 residues. Germline V gene sequence: CDR1 LNHNV, CDR2 YYDKDF (reference sequence). J was trimmed by 3 bases and V by 1 base; bases with no gene match: 5. The CDR3 reads CATSRAYQGANQPQHF. For the CDR3, the DNA is TGTGCCACCAGCAGAGCGTATCAGGGGGCCAATCAGCCCCAGCATTTT.

The chain has TRBV11-1 and TRBJ2-5; D unclear. Germline V CDR1 and CDR2: SGHAT, FQDESV (reference sequence). The V end was cut by 4 bases, the J end by 9 bases, with 15 bases between. The CDR3 has 13 amino acids. The CDR3 region has the DNA TGTGCCAGCAGCTCGTCGCTTATGGTTGCCCAGTACTTC. It is translated as CASSSSLMVAQYF.

The CDR3, as DNA: TGTGCCAGCAGCCCCCCCGGACAGGGGGGATACGAGCAGTACTTC. It specifies CASSPPGQGGYEQYF. V usage is TRBV28 and J usage is TRBJ2-7, with TRBD1 matching over 10 bases. The CDR3 contains 15 residues. Germline V gene sequence: CDR1 MDHEN, CDR2 SYDVKM. With V trimmed by 6 bases and J by 4 bases, 9 bases remained unmatched.

The J gene is TRBJ2-5, the V gene TRBV10-3; 8 positions agree with TRBD1. The trim removed 6 bases at V and 3 bases at J, leaving 3 bases unmatched. From germline, CDR1 is ENHRY and CDR2 SYGVKD. The CDR3 loop spans 13 amino acids. The CDR3 coding sequence is TGTGCCATCAGAACAGGGGGAGAAGAGACCCAGTACTTC. This codes for CAIRTGGEETQYF.

This clonotype was recorded a few times. The chain carries TRBV2 and TRBJ2-1; no clear D gene. V was clipped by 8 bases and J by 7 bases, with 9 bases between them. In germline, CDR1 is SNHLY, CDR2 FYNNEI. CDR3 length: 11 residues. The chain's CDR3 is CASGLINEQFF. For the CDR3, the DNA is TGTGCCAGCGGCTTGATAAATGAGCAGTTCTTC.

The chain recombines TRBV4-3 with TRBJ2-5; D remains ambiguous. V lost 3 bases to trimming and J lost 0 bases, with 11 bases between them. This CDR3 contains 15 residues. Germline CDR1 is LGHNA and CDR2 is YSLEER. CDR3 amino acids: CASSQGGPYQETQYF. The DNA for the CDR3 is TGCGCCAGCAGCCAGGGCGGACCGTACCAAGAGACCCAGTACTTC.

The chain is built from TRBV29-1 and TRBJ1-2; possibly TRBD1 for D (6 bases). There are 12 residues in the CDR3. The germline CDR1 and CDR2 sequences are SQVTM and ANQGSEA. Trimming left V 6 bases short and J 6 bases short, with 14 bases between. The CDR3 sequence is CSVSQGYDGYTF. The CDR3 coding sequence is TGCAGCGTCTCACAGGGATACGATGGCTACACCTTC.

This chain uses TRBV24-1 with TRBJ2-1; a possible D gene is TRBD1 (8 bases). Germline V gives CDR1 KGHDR, CDR2 SFDVKD. This CDR3 has 14 amino acids. The germline V and J ends were trimmed by 1 base and 9 bases, with 12 bases remaining between them. CDR3 loop: CATSDFYRGGEQFF. CDR3 DNA: TGTGCCACCAGTGATTTCTACAGGGGGGGTGAGCAGTTCTTC.

V usage is TRBV20-1 and J usage is TRBJ2-7, with unresolved D. The V gene's germline CDR1 is DFQATT and CDR2 SNEGSKA (reference sequence). Trimming took off 3 bases at V and 2 bases at J, with 8 bases between the two ends. The length of the CDR3 is 12 residues. The CDR3 region is CSARGSTYEQYF. The CDR3 DNA is TGCAGTGCTAGGGGGTCCACCTACGAGCAGTACTTC.

The CDR3 DNA sequence: TGTGCCAGCAGTGAACTCTTAGCCCTTCGGGGCACAGATACGCAGTATTTT. It is translated as CASSELLALRGTDTQYF. The rearrangement uses TRBV25-1 and TRBJ2-3; D unclear. This CDR3 has 17 amino acids. The V gene's germline CDR1 is MGHDK and CDR2 SYGVNS. V dropped 2 bases and J dropped 1 base, with 16 bases sitting between them.

Turning to this clonotype: A much larger clone sits a single nucleotide away, making a read error possible. This chain uses TRBV6-5 with TRBJ1-6; tentative D call: TRBD1 (5 bases). Looked up from germline, CDR1 is MNHEY and CDR2 is SVGAGI. The V end was cut by 3 bases, the J end by 3 bases, with 9 bases between. The CDR3 has 15 amino acids. The CDR3 region is CASSYRQNYNSPLHF. CDR3 coding DNA: TGTGCCAGCAGTTATCGACAGAACTATAATTCACCCCTCCACTTT.

The chain links TRBV2 to TRBJ1-4; D gene unclear. Germline-derived CDR1 and CDR2 are SNHLY and FYNNEI. The CDR3 totals 13 residues. Trimming took off 4 bases at V and 2 bases at J, with 5 bases between the two ends. CDR3 protein: CASSVGTNEKLFF. The CDR3 DNA reads TGTGCCAGCAGTGTAGGGACTAATGAAAAACTGTTTTTT.

The rearrangement uses TRBV20-1 and TRBJ2-7; 9 nucleotides match TRBD1. This CDR3 contains 15 residues. V dropped 4 bases and J dropped 1; count of bases not matched to a gene: 8. Germline CDR1 and CDR2: DFQATT and SNEGSKA (reference sequence). The CDR3 region is CSATRAGQGSYEQYF. The CDR3 region has the DNA TGCAGTGCTACACGAGCGGGACAGGGTTCCTACGAGCAGTACTTC.

The chain carries TRBV29-1 and TRBJ2-3, with D unresolved. The germline V and J ends were trimmed by 6 bases and 2 bases, with 6 bases remaining between them. CDR1 and CDR2 (germline): SQVTM, ANQGSEA. The CDR3 loop spans 11 amino acids. This CDR3 is CSVDHTDTQYF. In DNA, the CDR3 is TGCAGCGTGGACCACACAGATACGCAGTATTTT.

The rearrangement joins TRBV12-3 or TRBV12-4 to TRBJ2-1; D may be TRBD1 (7 bases). V lost 7 bases to trimming and J lost 9 bases, with 19 bases between them. There are 14 residues in the CDR3. The CDR3 DNA reads TGTGCCAGCACCCGCCAGGGGGGTATGGGTGAGCAGTTCTTC. Amino acids: CASTRQGGMGEQFF.

The chain links TRBV2 to TRBJ2-7; no clear D gene. The CDR3 runs 15 residues. The germline V and J ends were trimmed by 6 bases and 3 bases, with 18 bases remaining between them. In germline, CDR1 is SNHLY, CDR2 FYNNEI. Here the CDR3 reads CASRIDYVHDYEQYF. DNA for the CDR3: TGTGCCAGCAGAATCGATTACGTGCACGACTACGAGCAGTACTTC.

This chain joins TRBV29-1 and TRBJ2-7; unclear D gene. The V end lost 3 bases, the J end lost 2 bases, and 8 bases lay between the germline ends. The CDR3 is 12 residues long. Germline CDR1 is SQVTM and CDR2 is ANQGSEA. Here the CDR3 DNA reads TGCAGCGTTGAGAATCTACCCTACGAGCAGTACTTC. Amino acids: CSVENLPYEQYF.

This chain joins TRBV12-3 or TRBV12-4 and TRBJ2-2, with D possibly being TRBD1 (5 bases). Trimming left V 5 bases short and J 6 bases short, with 7 bases between. The CDR3 extends over 12 amino acids. CDR3 coding DNA: TGTGCCAGCAGTCCAGGGCCCGGGGAGCTGTTTTTT. It translates to CASSPGPGELFF.